The sequence of this T cell receptor (beta chain) was determined in a study of T cell responses to AZD1222 COVID-19 vaccine. General study findings and limits: White British donors predominated, females outnumbered males, and clonal diversity was possibly underestimated. Only 5 or 6 AZD1222 recipients were seropositive at baseline. Researchers took repertoire samples only after the peak T cell response had come. Nearly half of spike-specific TCRs reportedly go after variant regions that carry no mutations.

Per germline, CDR1 MNHEY and CDR2 SMNVEV (reference sequence). The CDR3 totals 13 residues. The V gene lost 5 bases and the J gene lost 2 bases, with 8 bases spanning the gap. Repertoires were generated with immunoSEQ multiplex PCR, while TCRdb's copy carries only in-frame clones and drops some. Here the sample spans approximately 130,000 clones, about nine tenths being singletons. This clone was counted ten times or more. Its antigen is undetermined. Other DNA sequences in the sample encode the same CDR3. This receptor was taken from an adult who received the MenACWY meningococcal vaccine as a control. J is TRBJ2-3 and V is TRBV27; no clear D gene. Specimen: peripheral blood, collected 28 days after the second dose of the MenACWY control vaccine. As DNA, the CDR3 is TGTGCCAGCAGTCCCCCTAACACAGATACGCAGTATTTT. This codes for CASSPPNTDTQYF.